This T cell receptor (beta chain) was documented in a study of blood T cell repertoires in COVID-19. Participants spanned ages about 18 to 90 years and resided in 20 to 30 US areas. Recovered status applied to Cohort 3 donors who had two consecutive negative PCRs. It also applied to those with clearance or with symptom resolution. The method was immunoSEQ multiplex PCR; TCRdb's version includes in-frame clones alone and lacks a portion of them. Among more than 300,000 clones listed, under 90% were seen once. V lost 4 bases, J lost 2 bases, and 11 bases stayed unmatched. In germline, CDR1 is SGDLS, CDR2 YYNGEE. This CDR3 spans 17 amino acids.

The rearrangement uses TRBV9 and TRBJ2-1; 8 bases fit TRBD2. This receptor was obtained from a woman aged 18-30 years who had recovered from COVID-19. Specimen: PBMCs or T cells enriched from blood (not recorded which). CDR3 region: CASSPPSQLAAYNEQFF. The DNA for the CDR3 is TGTGCCAGCAGCCCCCCCTCCCAACTAGCGGCCTACAATGAGCAGTTCTTC.